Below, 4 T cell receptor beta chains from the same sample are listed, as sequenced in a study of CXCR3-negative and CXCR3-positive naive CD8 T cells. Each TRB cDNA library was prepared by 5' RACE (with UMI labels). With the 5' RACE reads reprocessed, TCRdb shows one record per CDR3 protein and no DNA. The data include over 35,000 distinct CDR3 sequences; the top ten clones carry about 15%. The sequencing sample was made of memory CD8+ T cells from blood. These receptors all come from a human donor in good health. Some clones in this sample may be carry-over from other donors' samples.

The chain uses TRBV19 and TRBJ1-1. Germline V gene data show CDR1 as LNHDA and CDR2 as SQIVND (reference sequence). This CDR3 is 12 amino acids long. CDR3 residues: CASSMVNTEAFF.

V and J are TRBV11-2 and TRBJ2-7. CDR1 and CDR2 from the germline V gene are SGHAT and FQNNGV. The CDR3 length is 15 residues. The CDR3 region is CASSLSPINGYEQYF.

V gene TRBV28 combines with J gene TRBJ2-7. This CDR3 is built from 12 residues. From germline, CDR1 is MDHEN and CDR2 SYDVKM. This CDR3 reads CASSLFGYEQYF. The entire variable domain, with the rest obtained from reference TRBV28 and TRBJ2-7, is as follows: DVKVTQSSRYLVKRTGEKVFLECVQDMDHENMFWYRQDPGLGLRLIYFSYDVKMKEKGDIPEGYSVSREKKERFSLILESASTNQTSMYLCASSLFGYEQYFGPGTRLTVT.

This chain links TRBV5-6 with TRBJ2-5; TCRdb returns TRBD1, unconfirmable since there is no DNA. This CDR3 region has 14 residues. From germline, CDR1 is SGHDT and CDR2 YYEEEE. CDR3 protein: CASSSRRGLETQYF.